This T cell receptor (beta chain) was identified in a study of T-cell reconstitution after alpha-beta-depleted transplantation in children. Whole-study results and caveats: Reportedly, alpha-beta T cells present about two months post-transplant originated from several hundred expanded clones of graft origin. Where some patients showed high TCRbeta diversity at day 60, it came from recipient T cells and thymic progenitors that had survived.

Unique molecular identifiers were used to barcode this TCRbeta library. Each CDR3 protein is one row after TCRdb ran MiXCR on the PCR reads. In the table there are fewer than 400,000 distinct CDR3 sequences, more than 20% of which are singletons. A word on this clonotype: Antigen: not known. The germline gene is not matched at one end of the junction; a read error may be the cause.

This TCR was recovered from a male patient aged 10-17 years who had a stem cell transplant for acute lymphoblastic leukemia, so the T cells may come from the graft donor. The sample was PBMCs, mostly from graft donor cells, taken 180 days after TCRalphabeta/CD19-depleted stem cell transplant.

Here the CDR3 reads CASSEKRTACPSGANVLTF. For the CDR3, the DNA is TGCGCCAGCAGTGAGAAGAGGACGGCATGCCCCTCTGGGGCTAACGTCCTGACTTTC. J is TRBJ2-6 and V is TRBV10-2; possibly TRBD1 for D (5 bases). The germline gives CDR1 WSHSY, CDR2 SAAADI. This CDR3 contains 19 residues.